This T cell receptor beta chain was captured by sequencing in a study of cytomegalovirus exposure and HLA in healthy donors. Study information: Counted in an early data release were about 85 million unique TCRs from HLA-typed donors.

V dropped 0 bases and J dropped 3 bases, with 14 bases sitting between them. Looked up from germline, CDR1 is SGHNT and CDR2 is YYREEE (reference sequence). The CDR3 has 16 amino acids. This clone was detected only a few times. The PCR ran on 60 Vbeta and 13 Jbeta primers. This table comes from immunoSEQ multiplex PCR, and its TCRdb copy is limited to in-frame clones, with some not included. The sample includes some 150,000 clones, 75% to 85% of them seen just once. Whereas donors were nominally healthy upon sampling, unrecorded immune exposures were probable. Sequenced material: PBMCs. The J gene is TRBJ2-3, the V gene TRBV5-4; the D gene is possibly TRBD1 (6 bases). This TCR came from a man aged 25-45 years in good health and CMV-seronegative. The CDR3 loop is CASSLGHRAGTDTQYF. The CDR3 DNA sequence: TGTGCCAGCAGCTTGGGTCACAGGGCAGGGACAGATACGCAGTATTTT.